A single TCR beta chain is shown here with its context. Per the study methods: Reference gene primer amplification yielded estimated nucleated cell counts. Only in-frame clones appear in the TCRdb table, and some are missing; sequencing was by immunoSEQ multiplex PCR. V, J and clone size derive from that table, while D and trimming were established from the DNA sequence. The table shows 150,000 to 200,000 clones, with about nine tenths occurring only once. The germline CDR1 and CDR2 sequences are KGHDR and SFDVKD. This CDR3 is 16 amino acids long. Unmatched junction bases numbered 9, after V lost 4 bases and J lost 4 bases. Cohorts were based on clinical histories the participants reported. These data are taken from a study of blood T cell repertoires in COVID-19.

The clonotype comes from a woman aged 18-29 years who had recovered from COVID-19. The V call is TRBV24-1, the J call TRBJ2-5, with TRBD1 matching over 9 bases. Specimen: PBMCs or T cells enriched from blood (not recorded which). The CDR3 region has the DNA TGTGCCACCAGTGAAGCCGGGACAGGGAGGTTAGAGACCCAGTACTTC. Its translation: CATSEAGTGRLETQYF.